The present entry profiles one T cell receptor beta chain with its context. Its antigen remains unidentified. MiXCR, applied by TCRdb to the reads, yields one record per CDR3 protein. There are hundreds of thousands of distinct CDR3 sequences in the sample; approximately 24% occur only once, and 8% lies in the top ten. This sample was included in a study of T cell repertoires in cytomegalovirus infection. Study background: Evidence of both CMV infection and a matching HLA type came from public TCR beta signatures. Study-wide results and caveats: CMV-specific TCR beta clonotypes restricted by HLA-C were the ones dominating the ex vivo response. Adding up the frequency of public TCR beta families identified people who carried CMV plus the relevant HLA.

CDR1 is SGHVS, CDR2 FNYEAQ, per germline. Trimming shortened V by 6 bases and J by 3 bases, and 18 bases separated the two germline ends. The CDR3 is 16 amino acids. Sequenced input: CD8+ T cells from PBMCs. The V call is TRBV7-6, the J call TRBJ2-1; the D is unclear. The receptor was isolated from a human donor in good health (CMV status not recorded). Some clones in this sample may be carry-over from other donors' samples. DNA of the CDR3: TGTGCCAGCAGTTCCCTCTGGTCCCCCTACTACAATGAGCAGTTCTTC. Its protein is CASSSLWSPYYNEQFF.